The 14 T cell receptor beta chains below come from one sample, sequenced in a study of blood T cells in healthy people across ages. It was with a sample-barcoded 5' primer and a J-beta primer mix that a second PCR of roughly 7 to 12 cycles was run. TCRdb re-analysed the 5' RACE reads in MiXCR, keeping a single row per CDR3 protein. Counted here are roughly 700,000 distinct CDR3 sequences, approximately 50% occurring once; the ten biggest clones make up approximately 32%. Sequencing input: blood. The receptor set was obtained from a woman aged 60 to 75 in good health.

In its sample, this clonotype was seen once. The chain uses TRBV10-3 and TRBJ1-1; possible D gene TRBD1, 6 bases. In germline, CDR1 is ENHRY, CDR2 SYGVKD. This CDR3 region has 14 residues. Trimming shortened V by 2 bases and J by 8 bases, and 15 bases separated the two germline ends. The DNA of the CDR3 is TGTGCCATCAGTGAGACCGGGGGCGAGTCCGAAGCTTTCTTT. It codes for CAISETGGESEAFF.

V and J are TRBV7-9 and TRBJ2-7; TRBD2 aligns across 7 bases. The end of the DNA fits TRBJ2-5 better, so the J call may be wrong. The CDR3 runs 12 residues. Germline V CDR1 and CDR2: SEHNR, FQNEAQ (reference sequence). The CDR3, as DNA: TGTGCCAGCAGCGGGGGGGGAAAGACCCAGTACTTC. The encoded protein is CASSGGGKTQYF.

The chain recombines TRBV30 with TRBJ1-4, with D unresolved. Between the trimmed V and J ends, which lost 1 base and 8 bases, there was a span of 5 bases. CDR1 is GTSNPN and CDR2 is SVGIG in the germline V gene (reference sequence). There are 11 residues in the CDR3. For the CDR3, the DNA is TGTGCCTGGAGTGAAAGAGAAAAACTGTTTTTT. It yields the protein CAWSEREKLFF.

This clonotype was seen a few times. The chain uses TRBV29-1 and TRBJ2-3; 7 bases map to TRBD1. The CDR3 has 12 amino acids. Per the germline V gene, CDR1 is SQVTM and CDR2 is ANQGSEA. V trimming: 4 bases; J trimming: 11 bases; junction bases outside the gene matches: 9. The DNA for the CDR3 is TGCAGCGTTGGGGATCACAGGGGAGTGCAGTATTTT. Amino acid sequence: CSVGDHRGVQYF.

This clonotype turned up a few times. The chain links TRBV4-3 to TRBJ2-5; 11 positions agree with TRBD1. Germline V gene data show CDR1 as LGHNA and CDR2 as YSLEER. The CDR3 is 16 residues long. Trimming cost V 3 bases and J 4 bases; bases outside gene matches: 7. CDR3 protein: CASSHGQGAKVETQYF. CDR3 DNA sequence: TGCGCCAGCAGCCACGGACAGGGGGCGAAAGTAGAGACCCAGTACTTC.

J is TRBJ2-5 and V is TRBV11-2, with 9 bases lining up with TRBD2. Germline assignment: CDR1 SGHAT and CDR2 FQNNGV. This CDR3 has 16 residues. V was clipped by 1 base and J by 3 bases; unmatched bases: 6. CDR3 nucleotides: TGTGCCAGCAGCTTAGGGGCTAGCGGGGTGAAAGAGACCCAGTACTTC. Translated: CASSLGASGVKETQYF.

The rearrangement links TRBV4-3 to TRBJ2-1; D is unresolved. This CDR3 spans 14 amino acids. Trimming stripped 0 bases from V and 0 bases from J, with 3 bases between. From germline, CDR1 is LGHNA and CDR2 YSLEER. In nucleotides, the CDR3 is TGCGCCAGCAGCCAAGAGGCCTCCTACAATGAGCAGTTCTTC. The encoded protein is CASSQEASYNEQFF.

This clonotype has just a few counts. The rearrangement joins TRBV5-1 to TRBJ2-2, with 7 bases lining up with TRBD1. The CDR3 totals 15 residues. Per the germline V gene, CDR1 is SGHRS and CDR2 is YFSETQ. With 0 bases clipped from V and 1 base from J, the junction kept 0 bases outside the gene matches. The CDR3 is CASSLGDRNTGELFF. The CDR3 nucleotides read TGCGCCAGCAGCTTGGGGGACAGGAACACCGGGGAGCTGTTTTTT.

Only a few counts were recorded for this clonotype. The J gene is TRBJ1-2, the V gene TRBV27; possible D gene TRBD1, 6 bases. The V and J ends lost 8 bases and 2 bases respectively, with 18 bases between them. This CDR3 comprises 15 residues. Germline loops: CDR1 MNHEY, CDR2 SMNVEV (reference sequence). Here the CDR3 reads CASGPQQGQNYGYTF. CDR3 DNA: TGTGCCAGCGGTCCACAACAGGGTCAAAACTATGGCTACACCTTC.

The V call is TRBV29-1, the J call TRBJ2-1, with 11 bases lining up with TRBD2. The V segment lost 6 bases and the J segment 7 bases; nucleotides outside the gene matches: 11. CDR1 is SQVTM, CDR2 ANQGSEA, per germline. The CDR3 length is 15 residues. The CDR3 DNA follows: TGCAGCGTCCCAGTAGCGGGAGGGCCGGAGAATGAGCAGTTCTTC. The encoded protein is CSVPVAGGPENEQFF.

The rearrangement links TRBV2 to TRBJ2-3; 7 bases agree with TRBD1. The germline V gene encodes CDR1 SNHLY and CDR2 FYNNEI. This CDR3 spans 14 amino acids. V lost 8 bases, J lost 0 bases, and 5 bases stayed unmatched. The CDR3 DNA follows: TGTGCCAGCCACCGGGACAGAAGCACAGATACGCAGTATTTT. Its protein is CASHRDRSTDTQYF.

The chain couples TRBV3-1 to TRBJ2-4; D is uncertain. This CDR3 has 11 residues. Germline lookup yields CDR1 LGHDT and CDR2 YNNKEL (reference sequence). The V end was cut by 1 base, the J end by 9 bases, with 4 bases between. CDR3: CASSQGGIQYF. The CDR3 coding sequence is TGTGCCAGCAGCCAAGGTGGCATTCAGTACTTC. The variable domain in full, with the rest retrieved from reference TRBV3-1 and TRBJ2-4, is DTAVSQTPKYLVTQMGNDKSIKCEQNLGHDTMYWYKQDSKKFLKIMFSYNNKELIINETVPNRFSPKSPDKAHLNLHINSLELGDSAVYFCASSQGGIQYFGAGTRLSVL.

The chain carries TRBV28 and TRBJ1-5, with TRBD1 matching over 8 bases. V dropped 6 bases and J dropped 4; count of bases not matched to a gene: 14. CDR1 and CDR2 (germline): MDHEN, SYDVKM. CDR3 length: 17 residues. The CDR3 is CASSPFEDRVLNQPQHF. The CDR3, as DNA: TGTGCCAGCAGCCCGTTTGAGGACAGGGTGTTAAATCAGCCCCAGCATTTT.

The V and J genes are TRBV7-9 and TRBJ1-2, with D possibly matching TRBD1 (6 bases). Germline CDR1 reads SEHNR; CDR2 reads FQNEAQ (reference sequence). Trimming cost V 2 bases and J 6 bases, with 16 bases left between them. The CDR3 length is 15 residues. CDR3 DNA sequence: TGTGCCAGCAGCTTACTACAGGGCTCCAGGGATGGCTACACCTTC. Translation gives CASSLLQGSRDGYTF.